Sequencing of this TCR beta chain was carried out in a study of identical twins. A universal primer site arose from template switching, and cDNA bore unique molecular identifiers. TCRdb reanalysed the 5' RACE reads using MiXCR and keeps one entry per CDR3 protein. Altogether around 280,000 distinct CDR3 sequences are present, roughly 8.6% being singletons, with the ten largest covering around 2.1%. The data were also submitted as part of a second study, on yellow fever vaccine responses in identical twins.

The material sequenced was memory (CD45RO+) T cells sorted from blood. The receptor was isolated from a young woman in good health.

The CDR3, as DNA: TGCGCCAGCAGCTCGGGAGAGAACACTGAAGCTTTCTTT. It specifies CASSSGENTEAFF. The V and J genes are TRBV5-1 and TRBJ1-1; D is undetermined. Germline V lookup: CDR1 SGHRS, CDR2 YFSETQ. This CDR3 is built from 13 residues. Trimming left V 3 bases short and J 1 base short, with 7 bases between.